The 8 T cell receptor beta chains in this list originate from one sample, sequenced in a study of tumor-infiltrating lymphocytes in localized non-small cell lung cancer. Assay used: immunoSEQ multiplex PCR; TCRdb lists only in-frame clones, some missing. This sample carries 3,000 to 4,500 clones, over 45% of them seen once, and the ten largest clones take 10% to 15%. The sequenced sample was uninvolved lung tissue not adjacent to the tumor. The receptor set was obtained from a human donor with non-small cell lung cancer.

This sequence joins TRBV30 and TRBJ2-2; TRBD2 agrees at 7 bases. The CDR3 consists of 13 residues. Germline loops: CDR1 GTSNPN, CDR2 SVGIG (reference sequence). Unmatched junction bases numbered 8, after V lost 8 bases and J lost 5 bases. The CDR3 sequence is CARQTSTTGELFF. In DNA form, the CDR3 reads TGTGCCCGCCAGACTAGCACGACCGGGGAGCTGTTTTTT. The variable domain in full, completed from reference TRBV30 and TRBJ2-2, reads SQTIHQWPATLVQPVGSPLSLECTVEGTSNPNLYWYRQAAGRGLQLLFYSVGIGQISSEVPQNLSASRPQDRQFILSSKKLLLSDSGFYLCARQTSTTGELFFGEGSRLTVL.

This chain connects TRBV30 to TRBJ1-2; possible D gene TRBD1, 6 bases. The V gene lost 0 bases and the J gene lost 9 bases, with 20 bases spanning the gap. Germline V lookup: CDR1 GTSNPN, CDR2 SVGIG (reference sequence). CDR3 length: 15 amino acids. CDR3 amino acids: CAWSVSGRTGLSYTF. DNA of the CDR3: TGTGCCTGGAGTGTATCGGGGAGAACAGGGTTAAGCTACACCTTC.

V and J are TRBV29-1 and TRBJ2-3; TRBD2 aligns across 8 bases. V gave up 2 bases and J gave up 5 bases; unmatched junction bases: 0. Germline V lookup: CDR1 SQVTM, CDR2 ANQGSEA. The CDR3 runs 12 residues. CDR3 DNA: TGCAGCGTTGAACTAGCGGGAGATACGCAGTATTTT. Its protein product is CSVELAGDTQYF.

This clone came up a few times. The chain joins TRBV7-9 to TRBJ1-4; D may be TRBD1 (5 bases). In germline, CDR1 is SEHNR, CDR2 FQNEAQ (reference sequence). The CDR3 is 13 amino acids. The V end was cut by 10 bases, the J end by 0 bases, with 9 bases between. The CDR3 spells CATHRTTNEKLFF. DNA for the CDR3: TGTGCCACCCACAGGACAACTAATGAAAAACTGTTTTTT.

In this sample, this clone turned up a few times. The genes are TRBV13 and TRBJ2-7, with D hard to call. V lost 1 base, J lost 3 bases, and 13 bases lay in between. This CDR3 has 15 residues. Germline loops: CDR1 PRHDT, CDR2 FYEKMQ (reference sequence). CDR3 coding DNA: TGTGCCAGCAGCTTAGCGGGTCCCTTAAGCTACGAGCAGTACTTC. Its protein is CASSLAGPLSYEQYF.

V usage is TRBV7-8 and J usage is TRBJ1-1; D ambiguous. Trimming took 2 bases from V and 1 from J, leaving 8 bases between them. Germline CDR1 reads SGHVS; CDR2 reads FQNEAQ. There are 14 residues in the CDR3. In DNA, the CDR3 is TGTGCCAGCAGCTTACCCAATCCGAACACTGAAGCTTTCTTT. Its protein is CASSLPNPNTEAFF.

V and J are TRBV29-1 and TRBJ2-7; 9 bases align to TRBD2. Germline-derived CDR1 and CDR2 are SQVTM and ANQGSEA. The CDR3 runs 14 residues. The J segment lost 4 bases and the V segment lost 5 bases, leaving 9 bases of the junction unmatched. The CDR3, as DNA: TGCAGCGTTCTTTTACTAGCGGGCCCTTACGAGCAGTACTTC. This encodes CSVLLLAGPYEQYF.

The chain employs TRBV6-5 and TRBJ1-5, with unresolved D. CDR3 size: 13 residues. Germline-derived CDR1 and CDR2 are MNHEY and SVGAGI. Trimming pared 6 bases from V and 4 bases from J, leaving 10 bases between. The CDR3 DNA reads TGTGCCAGCAGGGACGGCTTTAATCAGCCCCAGCATTTT. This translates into CASRDGFNQPQHF.